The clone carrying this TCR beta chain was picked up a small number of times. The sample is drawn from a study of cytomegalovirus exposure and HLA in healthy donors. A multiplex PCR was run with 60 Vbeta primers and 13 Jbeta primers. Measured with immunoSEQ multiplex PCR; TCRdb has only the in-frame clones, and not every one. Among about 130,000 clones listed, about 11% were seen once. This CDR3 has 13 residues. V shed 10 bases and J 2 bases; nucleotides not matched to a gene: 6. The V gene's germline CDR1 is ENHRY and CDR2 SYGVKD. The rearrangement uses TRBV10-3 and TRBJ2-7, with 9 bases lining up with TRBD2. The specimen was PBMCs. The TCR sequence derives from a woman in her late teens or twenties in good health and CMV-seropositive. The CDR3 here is CATGRGGTYEQYF. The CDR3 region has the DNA TGTGCCACCGGGCGGGGGGGAACCTACGAGCAGTACTTC.